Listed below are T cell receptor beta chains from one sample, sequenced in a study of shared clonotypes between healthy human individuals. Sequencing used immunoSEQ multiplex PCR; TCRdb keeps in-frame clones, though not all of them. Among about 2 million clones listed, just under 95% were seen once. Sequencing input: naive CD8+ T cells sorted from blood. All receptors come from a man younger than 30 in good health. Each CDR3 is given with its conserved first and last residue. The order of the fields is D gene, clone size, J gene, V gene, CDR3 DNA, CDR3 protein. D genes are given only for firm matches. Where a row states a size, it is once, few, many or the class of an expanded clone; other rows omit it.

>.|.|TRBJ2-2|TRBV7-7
TGTGCTAGCAGCTTAGAGGCCGGGCGCTCCAACACCGGGGAGCTGTTTTTT
CASSLEAGRSNTGELFF
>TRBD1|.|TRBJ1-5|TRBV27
TGTGCCAGCAGTCCGCTGGGACAGAGCAATCAGCCCCAGCATTTT
CASSPLGQSNQPQHF
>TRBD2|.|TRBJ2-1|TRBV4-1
TGCGCCAGCAGCCAAGAACCGGGGGGGTACAATGAGCAGTTCTTC
CASSQEPGGYNEQFF
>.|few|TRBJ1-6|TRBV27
TGTGCCAGCAGTTTAAGTGGAGGGTCCCATTCACCCCTCCACTTT
CASSLSGGSHSPLHF
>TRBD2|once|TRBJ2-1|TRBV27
TGTGCCAGCAGTTTGGGGGGGTACTACAATGAGCAGTTCTTC
CASSLGGYYNEQFF
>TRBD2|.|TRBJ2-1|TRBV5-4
TGTGCCAGCAGCTTGGCGGGACTACCCACATACAATGAGCAGTTCTTC
CASSLAGLPTYNEQFF
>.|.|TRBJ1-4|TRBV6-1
TGTGCCAGCAGTGAATTAACAGGGAGGGGTGGTGAAAAACTGTTTTTT
CASSELTGRGGEKLFF
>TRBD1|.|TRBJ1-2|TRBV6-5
TGTGCCAGCAGTTCCCCGGGACAGGGGGAAGATGGCTACACCTTC
CASSSPGQGEDGYTF
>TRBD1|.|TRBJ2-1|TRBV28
TGTGCCAGCAGTTTCCGGGACAGGGGGTATGAGCAGTTCTTC
CASSFRDRGYEQFF
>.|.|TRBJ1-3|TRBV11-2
TGTGCCAGCAGCTTCACTCGGGGTGAGAGAATCCTCTCTGGAAACACCATATATTTT
CASSFTRGERILSGNTIYF
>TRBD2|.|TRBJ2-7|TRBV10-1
TGCGCCAGCAGCCTAGCGGGGGACCCCGAGCAGTACTTC
CASSLAGDPEQYF
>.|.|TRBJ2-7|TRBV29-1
TGCAGCGTACTAGCAGACTACGAGCAGTACTTC
CSVLADYEQYF
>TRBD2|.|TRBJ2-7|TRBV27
TGTGCCAGCAGTCCGGCCGGACTAGCGGGACCATCCTACGAGCAGTACTTC
CASSPAGLAGPSYEQYF
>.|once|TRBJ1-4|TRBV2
TGTGCCAGCAGCGGGATCACCGGGGCAGGGGAAAAACTGTTTTTT
CASSGITGAGEKLFF
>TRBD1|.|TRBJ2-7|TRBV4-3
TGCGCCAGCAGCCATGCCGGGACAGAGAGTAACGAGCAGTACTTC
CASSHAGTESNEQYF
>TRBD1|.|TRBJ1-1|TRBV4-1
TGCGCCAGCAGCCAAGATACAGGGGGAGGCACTGAAGCTTTCTTT
CASSQDTGGGTEAFF
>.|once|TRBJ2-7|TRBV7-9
TGTGCCAGCTCCGTAGCAGGGAACTACGAGCAGTACTTC
CASSVAGNYEQYF
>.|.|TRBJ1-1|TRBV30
TGTGCCTGGAGTGTGACAGCTAACACTGAAGCTTTCTTT
CAWSVTANTEAFF
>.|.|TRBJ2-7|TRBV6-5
TGTGCCAGCAGTTCGATCCGGGTAGGAACCTACGAGCAGTACTTC
CASSSIRVGTYEQYF
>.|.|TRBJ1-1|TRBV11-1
TGTGCCAGCAGCTTAATTAGGGTGAACACTGAAGCTTTCTTT
CASSLIRVNTEAFF
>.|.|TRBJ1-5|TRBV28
TGTGCCAGCGAGTCCTCTGTCCCCAATCAGCCCCAGCATTTT
CASESSVPNQPQHF
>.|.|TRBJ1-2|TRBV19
TGTGCCAGTAGTATAGGCGGCAGATTGTCCACCTTC
CASSIGGRLSTF
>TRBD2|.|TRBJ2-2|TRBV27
TGTGCCAGCACTCAGGGGGTAGCGGGAGGCACCGGGGAGCTGTTTTTT
CASTQGVAGGTGELFF
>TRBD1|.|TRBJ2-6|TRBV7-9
TGTGCCAGCCGACCGACAGGGTCTGGGGCCAACGTCCTGACTTTC
CASRPTGSGANVLTF
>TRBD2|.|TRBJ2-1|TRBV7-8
TGTGCCAGCAGCCCAGCGGGGGGGCCCACAGAGCAGTTCTTC
CASSPAGGPTEQFF
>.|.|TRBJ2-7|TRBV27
TGTGCCAGCAGTTATGCCGGAGAGCGAATTGCCTACGAGCAGTACTTC
CASSYAGERIAYEQYF
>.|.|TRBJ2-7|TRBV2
TGTGCCAGCGCGGGGCTGGGCTCCTACGAGCAGTACTTC
CASAGLGSYEQYF
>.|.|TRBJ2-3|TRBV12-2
TGTGCAACCGACACAGATACGCAGTATTTT
CATDTDTQYF